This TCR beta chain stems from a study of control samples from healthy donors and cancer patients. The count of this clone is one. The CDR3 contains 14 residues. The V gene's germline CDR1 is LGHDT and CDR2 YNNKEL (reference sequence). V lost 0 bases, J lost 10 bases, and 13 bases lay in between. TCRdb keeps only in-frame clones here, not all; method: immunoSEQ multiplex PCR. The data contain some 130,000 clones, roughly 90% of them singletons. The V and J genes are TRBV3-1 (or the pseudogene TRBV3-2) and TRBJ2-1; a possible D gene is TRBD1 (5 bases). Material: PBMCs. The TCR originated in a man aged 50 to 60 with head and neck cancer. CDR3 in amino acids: CASSQDLTGREQFF. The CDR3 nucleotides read TGTGCCAGCAGCCAAGATCTTACAGGTAGGGAGCAGTTCTTC.